Each of the 15 T cell receptor beta chains below was sequenced from the same sample in a study of immune heterogeneity within non-small cell lung tumors. TCR beta CDR3 amplification used multiplex PCR with 32 V and 13 J primers. TCRdb passed the multiplex PCR reads through MiXCR, listing each CDR3 protein once. The data hold over 10,000 distinct CDR3 sequences, with approximately 20% observed a single time. Genomic DNA from bulk tumor acted as the template, and 600 ng was loaded per sample. Biopsy collection occurred during surgery, with several far-apart biopsies per primary tumor. Enrolled individuals presented with untreated, newly diagnosed non-small cell lung cancer and received curative surgery. Input material: lung tumor tissue. Source of these receptors: a man in his 60s with non-small cell lung cancer.

The rearrangement links TRBV5-1 to TRBJ2-2; 10 bases match TRBD1. Germline lookup yields CDR1 SGHRS and CDR2 YFSETQ. V gave up 4 bases and J gave up 2 bases; unmatched junction bases: 11. There are 18 residues in the CDR3. In DNA form, the CDR3 reads TGCGCCAGCAGCCCCCAACCAAGGGACAGGGGAAACACCGGGGAGCTGTTTTTT. Residues: CASSPQPRDRGNTGELFF.

This clonotype rates as medium-sized (0.01 to 0.1%). The chain recombines TRBV30 with TRBJ1-2; TRBD1 agrees at 7 bases. V shed 3 bases and J 8 bases; nucleotides not matched to a gene: 12. CDR1 GTSNPN and CDR2 SVGIG come from the germline V gene (reference sequence). The CDR3 spans 14 residues. CDR3 DNA sequence: TGTGCCTGGAGCGAGGGGGCGGGGGCGCTGGGCTACACCTTC. It encodes CAWSEGAGALGYTF.

This rearrangement joins TRBV7-6 to TRBJ2-5, with 11 bases that match TRBD2. This CDR3 comprises 16 residues. V was pared by 5 bases and J by 5 bases, with 10 bases of the junction left unmatched. Germline V CDR1 and CDR2: SGHVS, FNYEAQ. The CDR3 is CASSRFSGRAGETQYF. The CDR3 bases are TGTGCCAGCAGCCGATTTAGCGGGAGGGCCGGGGAGACCCAGTACTTC.

DNA of the CDR3: TGCGCCAGCAGCCAAGATATAGCATCTAGCACAGATACGCAGTATTTT. Amino acid sequence: CASSQDIASSTDTQYF. The chain employs TRBV4-1 and TRBJ2-3, with D unclear. CDR3 length: 16 amino acids. Trimming stripped 0 bases from V and 0 bases from J, with 10 bases between. Germline CDR1 MGHRA, CDR2 YSYEKL.

The chain joins TRBV7-9 to TRBJ2-3; the D is unclear. V was pared by 2 bases and J by 1 base, with 13 bases between. CDR3 size: 16 residues. Germline assignment: CDR1 SEHNR and CDR2 FQNEAQ (reference sequence). The CDR3 region is CASSLSARAGTDTQYF. In DNA, the CDR3 is TGTGCCAGCAGCTTAAGCGCACGGGCGGGCACAGATACGCAGTATTTT.

This clonotype occurred many times. V usage is TRBV6-1 and J usage is TRBJ1-4; D is unclear. The CDR3 runs 13 residues. Trimming took 6 bases from V and 3 from J, leaving 8 bases between them. Germline V gene lookup returns CDR1 MNHNS and CDR2 SASEGT. The CDR3 spells CASSTEPNEKLFF. CDR3 sequence (DNA): TGTGCCAGCAGCACCGAACCTAATGAAAAACTGTTTTTT.

The chain uses TRBV2 and TRBJ2-1; 10 bases line up with TRBD2. The germline V gene has CDR1 SNHLY and CDR2 FYNNEI. The CDR3 length is 13 residues. Germline trimming cut 10 bases from V and 2 bases from J; bases unmatched to any gene: 2. Here the CDR3 reads CATTSGPYNEQFF. CDR3 sequence (DNA): TGTGCCACGACTAGCGGGCCCTACAATGAGCAGTTCTTC. Variable domain in full (rest from reference TRBV2 and TRBJ2-1): EPEVTQTPSHQVTQMGQEVILRCVPISNHLYFYWYRQILGQKVEFLVSFYNNEISEKSEIFDDQFSVERPDGSNFTLKIRSTKLEDSAMYFCATTSGPYNEQFFGPGTRLTVL.

By sample fraction, this clonotype is medium-sized. The V and J genes are TRBV12-3 or TRBV12-4 and TRBJ2-3; 8 bases map to TRBD2. Trimming cost V 6 bases and J 1 base; bases outside gene matches: 12. The CDR3 runs to 17 residues. The DNA of the CDR3 is TGTGCCAGCAGCGACGGGAGGGGCGCGGTAGGCACAGATACGCAGTATTTT. It translates to CASSDGRGAVGTDTQYF.

As regards this clonotype: One end of the junction does not line up with germline, which may come from a read error. The chain uses TRBV4-1 and TRBJ2-7; perhaps TRBD2 as D (6 bases). CDR3 size: 15 residues. CDR1 is MGHRA and CDR2 is YSYEKL in the germline V gene. CDR3 sequence: CARSQESGETYEQYF. CDR3 bases: TGCGCCAGAAGCCAAGAGTCGGGAGAGACCTACGAGCAGTACTTC.

This clonotype qualifies as medium-sized. This chain links TRBV19 with TRBJ2-7, with TRBD2 matching over 9 bases. V was clipped by 5 bases and J by 3 bases; unmatched bases: 2. Germline assignment: CDR1 LNHDA and CDR2 SQIVND (reference sequence). The CDR3 is 13 amino acids. CDR3 sequence reads: CASSPTSGYEQYF. CDR3 DNA: TGTGCCAGTAGTCCGACTAGCGGCTACGAGCAGTACTTC.

This clonotype was found a few times. The chain couples TRBV20-1 to TRBJ2-5, with D possibly being TRBD1 (6 bases). CDR1 is DFQATT and CDR2 is SNEGSKA in the germline V gene (reference sequence). V was shortened by 1 base and J by 3 bases, with 12 bases between the two germline ends. The CDR3 runs to 14 residues. The CDR3 region is CSARVGTKKETQYF. The CDR3 coding sequence is TGCAGTGCTAGAGTGGGGACAAAGAAAGAGACCCAGTACTTC.

Remarks on this clonotype: This may be a read error: a much more frequent sequence differs by one nucleotide. The genes are TRBV11-3 and TRBJ2-7; TRBD1 matches 12 bases. This CDR3 comprises 17 residues. CDR1 is SGHNT and CDR2 is YENEEA in the germline V gene. Written as DNA, the CDR3 is TGTTCCAGCAGCCCAACCGCCGGGACAGGGGGCCTCTACGAGCAGTACTTC. It codes for CSSSPTAGTGGLYEQYF.

This chain joins TRBV20-1 and TRBJ2-5; D assignment may be TRBD1 or TRBD2 (5 bases each). The V end was cut by 8 bases, the J end by 2 bases, with 21 bases between. The length of the CDR3 is 15 residues. Germline values: CDR1 DFQATT, CDR2 SNEGSKA (reference sequence). The CDR3 spells CSTGRPGPLQETQYF. CDR3 DNA sequence: TGCAGTACTGGCCGGCCGGGGCCGCTGCAAGAGACCCAGTACTTC.

This rearrangement joins TRBV7-9 to TRBJ1-4; no definite D call. Germline values: CDR1 SEHNR, CDR2 FQNEAQ (reference sequence). Trimming stripped 0 bases from V and 3 bases from J, with 8 bases between. The length of the CDR3 is 15 residues. The CDR3 loop reads CASSLAIGPNEKLFF. DNA for the CDR3: TGTGCCAGCAGCTTAGCGATAGGGCCTAATGAAAAACTGTTTTTT.

Judged by abundance, this clonotype is medium-sized (0.01 to 0.1%). The CDR3 region has the DNA TGTGCCAGTAGTACCAAAACAGGGAATCAGCCCCAGCATTTT. Protein: CASSTKTGNQPQHF. The rearrangement uses TRBV19 and TRBJ1-5; TRBD1 is a possible D gene (6 bases). This CDR3 contains 14 residues. Germline values: CDR1 LNHDA, CDR2 SQIVND (reference sequence). The V gene lost 4 bases and the J gene lost 4 bases, with 11 bases spanning the gap.